These 24 T cell receptor beta chains originate from one sample sequenced in a study of vaccination effects on CD4 cells after COVID-19. Libraries were prepared by immunoSEQ multiplex PCR; TCRdb keeps only in-frame clonotypes and omits some of them. Here the sample spans more than 60,000 clones, 70% to 85% being singletons. Their recognized antigens are unknown. With around ten days of culture completed, CD4+ T cells were isolated. Participants got two doses of BNT162b2 or mRNA-1273 vaccine. Source: CD4+ T cells from PBMCs cultured without peptide, taken after COVID-19 vaccination. Every receptor here comes from a human donor who received a COVID-19 vaccine.

The chain combines TRBV5-4 with TRBJ2-5, with 7 bases matching TRBD2. The CDR3 covers 15 residues. Germline V gene data show CDR1 as SGHNT and CDR2 as YYREEE (reference sequence). J gave up 5 bases and V 3 bases, and 10 bases lay outside the gene matches. The CDR3 DNA reads as TGTGCCAGCAGCTCCCGCCGGACTAGTACGGAGACCCAGTACTTC. This gives the protein CASSSRRTSTETQYF.

The genes are TRBV2 and TRBJ1-6, with D perhaps matching TRBD1 (5 bases). From germline, CDR1 is SNHLY and CDR2 FYNNEI. This CDR3 is built from 12 residues. V gave up 8 bases and J gave up 14 bases, with 16 bases separating them. CDR3 region: CASLYTGRTLHF. CDR3 coding DNA: TGTGCCAGCCTATATACAGGCCGAACCCTCCACTTT.

This rearrangement joins TRBV19 to TRBJ2-3, with D maybe TRBD2 (6 bases). Germline assignment: CDR1 LNHDA and CDR2 SQIVND (reference sequence). The CDR3 has 15 amino acids. V dropped 3 bases and J dropped 2 bases, with 12 bases sitting between them. CDR3 region: CASSMRAGYTDTQYF. For the CDR3, the DNA is TGTGCCAGTAGTATGAGGGCGGGGTACACAGATACGCAGTATTTT.

This chain uses TRBV5-1 with TRBJ1-6; possible D gene TRBD1, 5 bases. The ends were cut back, 4 bases at V and 1 base at J, with 21 bases in the middle. The germline V gene encodes CDR1 SGHRS and CDR2 YFSETQ. The CDR3 extends over 19 amino acids. This CDR3 reads CASSAVGHGGGSYNSPLHF. The CDR3 coding sequence is TGCGCCAGCAGCGCGGTTGGACACGGTGGGGGATCCTATAATTCACCCCTCCACTTT. Variable domain in full (rest from reference TRBV5-1 and TRBJ1-6): KAGVTQTPRYLIKTRGQQVTLSCSPISGHRSVSWYQQTPGQGLQFLFEYFSETQRNKGNFPGRFSGRQFSNSRSEMNVSTLELGDSALYLCASSAVGHGGGSYNSPLHFGNGTRLTVT.

CDR3 loop: CASRVLGAGTGELFF. CDR3 sequence (DNA): TGTGCCAGCAGAGTACTGGGGGCGGGAACCGGGGAGCTGTTTTTT. This rearrangement joins TRBV2 to TRBJ2-2, with D perhaps given as TRBD1 or TRBD2 (6 bases each). V was cut by 6 bases and J by 5 bases, with 16 bases left in between. This CDR3 has 15 residues. The V gene's germline CDR1 is SNHLY and CDR2 FYNNEI.

The chain carries TRBV6-2 or TRBV6-3 and TRBJ2-3; no clear D. The CDR3 has 15 amino acids. Germline-derived CDR1 and CDR2 are MNHEY and SVGEGT. V dropped 0 bases and J dropped 6 bases, with 13 bases sitting between them. CDR3 in amino acids: CASSYSRIQRDTQYF. CDR3 in DNA: TGTGCCAGCAGTTACTCGAGAATTCAGAGGGATACGCAGTATTTT.

V and J are TRBV9 and TRBJ1-5; D is unclear. V shed 2 bases and J shed 0 bases, with 9 bases lying between them. CDR1 is SGDLS and CDR2 is YYNGEE in the germline V gene. The CDR3 totals 15 residues. CDR3 sequence (DNA): TGTGCCAGCAGCGTCGGGAGGCATAGCAATCAGCCCCAGCATTTT. Translating gives CASSVGRHSNQPQHF.

The rearrangement links TRBV2 to TRBJ1-2, with D possibly matching TRBD1 (6 bases). This CDR3 has 12 residues. In germline, CDR1 is SNHLY, CDR2 FYNNEI. V was cut by 8 bases and J by 7 bases, with 14 bases left in between. The CDR3 loop reads CASEDRNSGYTF. The CDR3 DNA follows: TGTGCCAGCGAAGACAGGAATAGTGGCTACACCTTC.

This rearrangement joins TRBV6-5 to TRBJ2-7; D unclear. The CDR3 covers 15 residues. CDR1 is MNHEY and CDR2 is SVGAGI in the germline V gene. Trimming removed 6 bases from V and 0 bases from J, with 15 bases in between. This CDR3 reads CASSPNLSSSYEQYV. CDR3 in DNA: TGTGCCAGCAGCCCGAACCTGAGTAGCTCCTACGAGCAGTACGTC.

Only one count was recorded for this clone. V gene TRBV19 combines with J gene TRBJ1-6; 9 nucleotides line up with TRBD1. The CDR3 totals 15 residues. The germline V gene has CDR1 LNHDA and CDR2 SQIVND (reference sequence). V was pared by 5 bases and J by 6 bases, with 5 bases of the junction left unmatched. CDR3 sequence reads: CASSVDRGGNSPLHF. Written as DNA, the CDR3 is TGTGCCAGTAGTGTGGACAGGGGTGGTAATTCACCCCTCCACTTT.

The chain links TRBV18 to TRBJ1-6, with D unresolved. Germline assignment: CDR1 KGHSH and CDR2 LQKENI. Trimming cost V 2 bases and J 6 bases, with 11 bases left between them. CDR3 length: 15 residues. The CDR3 nucleotides are TGTGCCAGCTCACCAAACTCGTACTTTAATTCACCCCTCCACTTT. This sequence encodes CASSPNSYFNSPLHF.

The rearrangement uses TRBV7-2 and TRBJ2-5; D possibly uses TRBD1 or TRBD2 (5 bases each). Germline V gene lookup returns CDR1 SGHTA and CDR2 FQGNSA. The CDR3 length is 14 residues. Trimming stripped 3 bases from V and 5 bases from J, with 13 bases between. CDR3 loop: CASSFQRGGETQYF. CDR3 DNA: TGTGCCAGCAGCTTTCAGAGGGGTGGGGAGACCCAGTACTTC. Using reference TRBV7-2 and TRBJ2-5 for the parts outside the CDR3, the full variable domain is GAGVSQSPSNKVTEKGKDVELRCDPISGHTALYWYRQSLGQGLEFLIYFQGNSAPDKSGLPSDRFSAERTGGSVSTLTIQRTQQEDSAVYLCASSFQRGGETQYFGPGTRLLVL.

V gene TRBV7-2 combines with J gene TRBJ1-2; tentatively, D is TRBD1 (6 bases). The CDR3 contains 13 residues. Per the germline V gene, CDR1 is SGHTA and CDR2 is FQGNSA. The V end lost 5 bases, the J end lost 6 bases, and 13 bases lay between the germline ends. The CDR3 nucleotides are TGTGCCAGCAGCCCCAAGACAGGAGATGGCTACACCTTC. It translates to CASSPKTGDGYTF.

The chain combines TRBV6-5 with TRBJ1-5; TRBD1 aligns across 8 bases. With 7 bases clipped from V and 4 bases from J, the junction kept 3 bases outside the gene matches. This CDR3 region has 13 residues. Germline CDR1 and CDR2: MNHEY and SVGAGI. The CDR3 DNA follows: TGTGCCAGCAACTACAGGGGGAATCAGCCCCAGCATTTT. The encoded protein is CASNYRGNQPQHF.

This rearrangement joins TRBV6-5 to TRBJ2-7; 11 bases match TRBD1. This CDR3 is built from 14 residues. CDR1 MNHEY and CDR2 SVGAGI come from the germline V gene. Trimming at V came to 5 bases and at J to 3 bases, leaving 3 bases not matched to a gene. The CDR3 is CASSQDRGHYEQYV. CDR3 coding DNA: TGTGCCAGCAGTCAGGACAGGGGGCACTACGAGCAGTACGTC.

This rearrangement joins TRBV4-1 to TRBJ2-5; 9 nucleotides align to TRBD2. The V segment lost 2 bases and the J segment 5 bases; nucleotides outside the gene matches: 9. CDR1 is MGHRA, CDR2 YSYEKL, per germline. The CDR3 has 16 residues. DNA for the CDR3: TGCGCCAGCAGCCAATTAGTAGCGGGGGATGGTGAGACCCAGTACTTC. Its protein product is CASSQLVAGDGETQYF.

This clone was detected only a few times. The genes are TRBV6-5 and TRBJ1-5; 7 bases are shared with TRBD1. CDR3 length: 15 amino acids. V dropped 2 bases and J dropped 5; count of bases not matched to a gene: 6. Germline-derived CDR1 and CDR2 are MNHEY and SVGAGI. CDR3 region: CASSYEGAVDQPQHF. The CDR3, as DNA: TGTGCCAGCAGTTACGAGGGGGCCGTCGATCAGCCCCAGCATTTT.

The CDR3 DNA is TGTGCCAGCAGGGTGAGGGACAGTCACAATGAGCAGTTCTTC. It codes for CASRVRDSHNEQFF. V and J are TRBV2 and TRBJ2-1, with 7 bases lining up with TRBD1. Germline trimming cut 6 bases from V and 5 bases from J; bases unmatched to any gene: 7. Per the germline V gene, CDR1 is SNHLY and CDR2 is FYNNEI. The CDR3 length is 14 residues. Full variable domain (remainder filled in from reference TRBV2 and TRBJ2-1): EPEVTQTPSHQVTQMGQEVILRCVPISNHLYFYWYRQILGQKVEFLVSFYNNEISEKSEIFDDQFSVERPDGSNFTLKIRSTKLEDSAMYFCASRVRDSHNEQFFGPGTRLTVL.

Here the CDR3 reads CSVEDPGGPTNYGYTF. DNA of the CDR3: TGCAGCGTTGAAGATCCCGGGGGCCCTACTAACTATGGCTACACCTTC. The rearrangement joins TRBV29-1 to TRBJ1-2, with D possibly being TRBD1 (6 bases). The germline V and J ends were trimmed by 0 bases and 0 bases, with 14 bases remaining between them. Germline V gene sequence: CDR1 SQVTM, CDR2 ANQGSEA. The CDR3 consists of 16 residues.

The rearrangement links TRBV5-1 to TRBJ2-3; the match to TRBD2 covers 8 bases. The trim removed 2 bases at V and 6 bases at J, leaving 8 bases unmatched. CDR3 length: 15 residues. Germline V gives CDR1 SGHRS, CDR2 YFSETQ. CDR3 loop: CASSFLAGRGDTQYF. CDR3 coding DNA: TGCGCCAGCAGCTTCTTAGCGGGGCGAGGGGATACGCAGTATTTT.

Only a few counts were recorded for this clone. The sample holds other DNA sequences that translate to the same CDR3. The V call is TRBV29-1, the J call TRBJ1-1; D uncertain. Germline CDR1 and CDR2: SQVTM and ANQGSEA. The V and J ends lost 5 bases and 0 bases respectively, with 4 bases between them. The CDR3 is 11 residues long. CDR3: CSVLVNTEAFF. The CDR3 DNA reads as TGCAGCGTTCTAGTGAACACTGAAGCTTTCTTT.

This clone came up a few times. This sequence joins TRBV19 and TRBJ2-1, with TRBD1 matching over 7 bases. Unmatched junction bases numbered 14, after V lost 9 bases and J lost 9 bases. CDR1 is LNHDA and CDR2 is SQIVND in the germline V gene (reference sequence). The CDR3 is made up of 14 amino acids. CDR3 in DNA: TGTGCCAGCCTGGGACAGCGTGGAACCAGTGAGCAGTTCTTC. Its protein is CASLGQRGTSEQFF.

This clone was observed a handful of times. The rearrangement joins TRBV2 to TRBJ1-5, with 7 bases matching TRBD1. The CDR3 loop spans 17 amino acids. V shed 3 bases and J 7 bases; nucleotides not matched to a gene: 15. Germline CDR1 SNHLY, CDR2 FYNNEI. The CDR3 region has the DNA TGTGCCAGCAGTGATAGGTCTTCGCGGGACAGCGGACAGCCCCAGCATTTT. This gives the protein CASSDRSSRDSGQPQHF. The full variable domain, its missing parts supplied by reference TRBV2 and TRBJ1-5, is EPEVTQTPSHQVTQMGQEVILRCVPISNHLYFYWYRQILGQKVEFLVSFYNNEISEKSEIFDDQFSVERPDGSNFTLKIRSTKLEDSAMYFCASSDRSSRDSGQPQHFGDGTRLSIL.

V and J are TRBV5-6 and TRBJ1-3, with unresolved D. CDR3 length: 14 residues. The germline V gene has CDR1 SGHDT and CDR2 YYEEEE. V was shortened by 4 bases and J by 8 bases, with 16 bases between the two germline ends. The CDR3 sequence is CASSPGRGIYTIYF. The CDR3 bases are TGTGCCAGCAGCCCGGGTAGAGGGATCTACACCATATATTTT.